This is a list of T cell receptor beta chains from one sample in a study of memory CD4+ T cells and cytomegalovirus serostatus. Repertoires were generated with immunoSEQ multiplex PCR, while TCRdb's copy carries only in-frame clones and drops some. The sample has under 100,000 clones; over 80% are singletons. Source material: memory CD4+ T cells from blood. The receptors come from an adult in good health and CMV-seronegative. Both conserved end residues are part of each CDR3. The D gene is left open where the match is weak. Clone size is not always given. Where it is, it says once, few, many or a class for expanded clones.

j_call,v_call,d_call,clone_size,cdr3_nt,cdr3_aa
TRBJ1-2,TRBV5-4,NA,NA,TGTGCCAGCAGCTTGGAGAGGGAGACCTATGGCTACACCTTC,CASSLERETYGYTF
TRBJ2-3,TRBV7-3,NA,NA,TGTGCCAGCAGCTTATTTCGGCGTAGGTATCCAGATACGCAGTATTTT,CASSLFRRRYPDTQYF
TRBJ1-5,TRBV15,NA,NA,TGTGCCACCAGCAGAGACCCAGGGAATAACCAGCCCCAGCATTTT,CATSRDPGNNQPQHF
TRBJ2-2,TRBV5-1,TRBD2,NA,TGCGCCAGCAGACTAGCGGGAGGTACTAACACCGGGGAGCTGTTTTTT,CASRLAGGTNTGELFF
TRBJ2-3,TRBV15,NA,NA,TGTGCCACCAGCAGGGAATACGGGGGAAACACAGATACGCAGTATTTT,CATSREYGGNTDTQYF
TRBJ1-1,TRBV28,NA,NA,TGTGCCAGCAGTGGCTCCCAGGGCTACACTGAAGCTTTCTTT,CASSGSQGYTEAFF
TRBJ2-4,TRBV6-4,TRBD2,NA,TGTGCCAGCAACCTAGGACTAGCGGGGGGGCCGGGACTGGCCAAAAACATTCAGTACTTC,CASNLGLAGGPGLAKNIQYF
TRBJ1-2,TRBV7-9,NA,NA,TGTGCCAGCAGCTTGGGGACCTATGGCTACACCTTC,CASSLGTYGYTF
TRBJ1-1,TRBV19,NA,NA,TGTGCCAGTAGGGCGGGGGTTGAAGCTTTCTTT,CASRAGVEAFF
TRBJ2-3,TRBV6-7,NA,NA,TGTGCCAGCAGCCGGGCAGGACTTACCTGCCCGGCAGATACGCAGTATTTT,CASSRAGLTCPADTQYF
TRBJ1-2,TRBV27,TRBD1,NA,TGTGCCAGCAGTCCCTCGGTATACAGGGGGTTCTATGGCTACACCTTC,CASSPSVYRGFYGYTF
TRBJ1-6,TRBV6-5,NA,NA,TGTGCCAGCTCAAGGGGTAGGGATGGAGATTCACCCCTCCACTTT,CASSRGRDGDSPLHF
TRBJ1-1,TRBV30,NA,once,TGTGCCTGGACCCCGTTAAGCACCCAGGGGGCTTTCTTT,CAWTPLSTQGAFF
TRBJ1-2,TRBV10-3,NA,NA,TGTGCCACCACCGGGACCTATGGCTACACCTTC,CATTGTYGYTF
TRBJ1-3,TRBV6-6,NA,NA,TGTGCCAGCAGTAGGACGGGGACTGGAAACACCATATATTTT,CASSRTGTGNTIYF
TRBJ1-2,TRBV4-2,NA,few,TGTGCCAGCAGCCAAGCAGCGCGCGACTATGGCTACACCTTC,CASSQAARDYGYTF
TRBJ2-3,TRBV20-1,NA,NA,TGCAGTGCTGAAGACACGGTAAAGTATTTT,CSAEDTVKYF
TRBJ1-1,TRBV10-3,NA,NA,TGTGCCATCAGCGGAGGGGTGGAGACTGAAGCTTTCTTT,CAISGGVETEAFF
TRBJ1-2,TRBV30,TRBD1,NA,TGTGCCTGGAACAGGGGTGAAGAGTATGGCTACACCTTC,CAWNRGEEYGYTF
TRBJ1-2,TRBV18,TRBD1,once,TGTGCCAGCTCAGGACAACTAGACAGGGGTGGCTACACCTTC,CASSGQLDRGGYTF
TRBJ1-2,TRBV2,NA,NA,TGTGCCAGCAGTGAACTGGGCCACTATGGCTACACCTTC,CASSELGHYGYTF
TRBJ1-1,TRBV5-4,NA,NA,TGTGCCAGCAGCTTGGGGGGCCCCGGGGGGCAAACTGAAGCTTTCTTT,CASSLGGPGGQTEAFF
TRBJ2-6,TRBV7-3,NA,NA,TGTGCCAGCAGCTTATCAAGCTCTGGGGCCAACGTCCTGACTTTC,CASSLSSSGANVLTF
TRBJ2-1,TRBV2,TRBD2,NA,TGTGCCAGCAGCTACCCCGGGACTAGCGGTAGTGAGCAGTTCTTC,CASSYPGTSGSEQFF
TRBJ1-1,TRBV10-1,NA,NA,TGCGCCAGCACGATGGCCAGGGCCATGAACACTGAAGCTTTCTTT,CASTMARAMNTEAFF
TRBJ2-7,TRBV9,NA,NA,TGTGCCAGCAGCGGGGACGGCTACGAGCAGTACTTC,CASSGDGYEQYF
TRBJ1-1,TRBV6-6,TRBD1,NA,TGTGCCAGCAGTTACCGAGGGGGCCGGACTGAAGCTTTCTTT,CASSYRGGRTEAFF
TRBJ1-6,TRBV5-1,TRBD1,few,TGCGCCAGCAGCGTGGAGCGTCAGGGGGGATTTAATTCACCCCTCCACTTT,CASSVERQGGFNSPLHF
TRBJ2-5,TRBV6-5,NA,NA,TGTGCCAGCAGTCCTCGGGGGCCGCAAGGGACCCAGTACTTC,CASSPRGPQGTQYF
TRBJ2-7,TRBV5-4,NA,NA,TGTGCCAGCAGCTTGGGGGCGGGGGCCAACTCCTACGAGCAGTACTTC,CASSLGAGANSYEQYF
TRBJ1-3,TRBV5-4,NA,NA,TGTGCCAGCAGCTTGGAACAGGGAAGGGAATCTGGAAACACCATATATTTT,CASSLEQGRESGNTIYF
TRBJ1-2,TRBV4-2,NA,NA,TGTGCCAGCCTTCATCCAGGGACTAACTATGGCTACACCTTC,CASLHPGTNYGYTF
TRBJ1-2,TRBV11-1,NA,NA,TGTGCCAGCGCCCACGGGGGGCGCGACTATGGCTACACCTTC,CASAHGGRDYGYTF
TRBJ2-3,TRBV11-2,NA,NA,TGTGCCAGCAGCGTGTCCACAGATACGCAGTATTTT,CASSVSTDTQYF
TRBJ1-2,TRBV5-1,TRBD1,few,TGCGCCAGCAGCCCGGGACATACAGGGGGGGGTGGCTACACCTTC,CASSPGHTGGGGYTF
TRBJ2-5,TRBV5-1,NA,NA,TGCGCCAGCAGCGGCGGGCTTGCCTACCAAGAGACCCAGTACTTC,CASSGGLAYQETQYF
TRBJ2-7,TRBV20-1,NA,NA,TGCAGTGCTTACAGGTCGTACGAGCAGTACTTC,CSAYRSYEQYF
TRBJ2-2,TRBV5-5,NA,once,TGTGCCAGCAGCTCCAGGGGCTTGGGGGGCGGTGGCACCGGGGAGCTGTTTTTT,CASSSRGLGGGGTGELFF
TRBJ1-1,TRBV6-5,NA,few,TGTGCCAGCAGTTACTGGGATAGCACTGAAGCTTTCTTT,CASSYWDSTEAFF
TRBJ1-3,TRBV7-7,NA,once,TGTGCTAGCAGCTTGGGGACTGGAAACACCATATATTTT,CASSLGTGNTIYF
TRBJ2-3,TRBV28,TRBD2,NA,TGTGCCAGCAGCTCAGCGGGGGGGCTGTTGGATACGCAGTATTTT,CASSSAGGLLDTQYF
TRBJ1-2,TRBV19,NA,NA,TGTGCCAGTAGTCCGAGGGCCGCCTATGGCTACACCTTC,CASSPRAAYGYTF
TRBJ2-7,TRBV4-1,NA,NA,TGCGCCAGCAGCCAAGAAGGGGTCAGTGGCTACGAGCAGTACTTC,CASSQEGVSGYEQYF
TRBJ2-1,TRBV27,NA,few,TGTGCCAGCAGTTTCCTCCGGGACGTGTTCTACAATGAGCAGTTCTTC,CASSFLRDVFYNEQFF
TRBJ1-4,TRBV2,NA,few,TGTGCCAGCAGTGGGCAACAGGGTCCTCCAACGGATAGTCTGTTTTTT,CASSGQQGPPTDSLFF
TRBJ1-2,TRBV7-9,TRBD1,NA,TGTGCCAGCAGCGTAGAGGGGGCTGGTGGCTACACCTTC,CASSVEGAGGYTF
TRBJ1-2,TRBV6-5,NA,NA,TGTGCCAGCAGTTCCTCCGGACAGTACGGGTATGGCTACACCTTC,CASSSSGQYGYGYTF